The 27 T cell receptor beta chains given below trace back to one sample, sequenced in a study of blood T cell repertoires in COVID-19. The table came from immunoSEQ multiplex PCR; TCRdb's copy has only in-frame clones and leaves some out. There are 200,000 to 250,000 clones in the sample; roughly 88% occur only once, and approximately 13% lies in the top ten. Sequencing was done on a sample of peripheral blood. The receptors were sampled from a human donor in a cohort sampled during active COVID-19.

In DNA, the CDR3 is TGTGCCAGCAGTTTAAGGGGGGGACTAGCGGGCCTGTACGAGCAGTACTTC. Protein sequence: CASSLRGGLAGLYEQYF. The chain is built from TRBV28 and TRBJ2-7, with TRBD2 matching over 12 bases. Losses at the gene ends were 2 bases for V and 4 bases for J; bases not matched to a gene: 9. This CDR3 is 17 amino acids long. Looked up from germline, CDR1 is MDHEN and CDR2 is SYDVKM.

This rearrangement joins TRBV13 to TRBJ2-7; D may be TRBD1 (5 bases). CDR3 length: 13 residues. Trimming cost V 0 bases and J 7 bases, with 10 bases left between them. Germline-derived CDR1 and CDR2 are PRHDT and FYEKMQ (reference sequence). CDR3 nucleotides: TGTGCCAGCAGCTTAGGACGGCCAGGGGAGCAGTACTTC. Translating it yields CASSLGRPGEQYF.

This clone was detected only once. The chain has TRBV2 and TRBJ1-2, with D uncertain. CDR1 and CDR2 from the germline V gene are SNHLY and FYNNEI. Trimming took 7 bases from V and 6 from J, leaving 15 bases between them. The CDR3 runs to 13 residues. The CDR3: CASTETVVHGYTF. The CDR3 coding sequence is TGTGCCAGCACCGAAACAGTCGTTCATGGCTACACCTTC.

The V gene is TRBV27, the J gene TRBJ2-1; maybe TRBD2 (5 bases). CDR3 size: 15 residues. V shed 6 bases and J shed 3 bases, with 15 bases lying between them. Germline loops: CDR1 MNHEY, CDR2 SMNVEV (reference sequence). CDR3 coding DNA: TGTGCCAGCAGCCCCGCGCCCGACTACTACAATGAGCAGTTCTTC. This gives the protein CASSPAPDYYNEQFF.

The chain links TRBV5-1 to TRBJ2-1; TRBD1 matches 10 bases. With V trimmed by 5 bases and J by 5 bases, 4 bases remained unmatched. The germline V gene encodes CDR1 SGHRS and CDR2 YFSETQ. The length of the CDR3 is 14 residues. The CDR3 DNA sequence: TGCGCCAGCAGGGCGGGACAGGGGAACAATGAGCAGTTCTTC. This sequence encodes CASRAGQGNNEQFF.

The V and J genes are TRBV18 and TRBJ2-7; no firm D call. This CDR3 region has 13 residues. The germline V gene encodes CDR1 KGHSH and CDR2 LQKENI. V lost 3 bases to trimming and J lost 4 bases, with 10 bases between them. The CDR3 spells CASSPLDNYEQYF. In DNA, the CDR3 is TGTGCCAGCTCACCCCTTGACAATTACGAGCAGTACTTC.

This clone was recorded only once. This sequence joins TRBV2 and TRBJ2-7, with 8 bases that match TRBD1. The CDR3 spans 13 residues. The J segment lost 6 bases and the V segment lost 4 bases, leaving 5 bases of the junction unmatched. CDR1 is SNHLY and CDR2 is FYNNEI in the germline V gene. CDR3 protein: CASSVQGVIEQYF. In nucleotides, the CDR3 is TGTGCCAGCAGTGTACAGGGGGTGATCGAGCAGTACTTC.

In DNA, the CDR3 is TGTGCCAGCAGTAAACCGGGGGTTTCCTACGAGCAGTACTTC. It is translated as CASSKPGVSYEQYF. The gene calls are TRBV28 and TRBJ2-7; tentative D call: TRBD2 (6 bases). V was clipped by 5 bases and J by 1 base, with 12 bases between them. CDR1 and CDR2 (germline): MDHEN, SYDVKM. This CDR3 contains 14 residues.

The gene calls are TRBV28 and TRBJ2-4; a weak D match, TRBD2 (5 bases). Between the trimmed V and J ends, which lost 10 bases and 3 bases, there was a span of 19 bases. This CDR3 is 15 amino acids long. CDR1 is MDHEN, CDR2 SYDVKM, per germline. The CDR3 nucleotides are TGTGCCATAAGCGGCCGTGAACAGCACAAAAACATTCAGTACTTC. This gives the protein CAISGREQHKNIQYF.

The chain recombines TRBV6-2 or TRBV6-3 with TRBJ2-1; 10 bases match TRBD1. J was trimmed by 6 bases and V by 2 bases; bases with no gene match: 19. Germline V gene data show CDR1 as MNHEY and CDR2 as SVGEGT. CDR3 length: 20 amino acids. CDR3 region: CASSYPRDRGASPPLNEQFF. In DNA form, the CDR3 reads TGTGCCAGCAGTTACCCCCGGGACAGGGGTGCGAGCCCCCCTCTCAATGAGCAGTTCTTC.

CDR3 nucleotide sequence: TGCGCCAGCAGTGATGGAGCGGGAGCGGATACGCAGTATTTT. This sequence encodes CASSDGAGADTQYF. This sequence joins TRBV10-1 and TRBJ2-3; 8 bases line up with TRBD2. The CDR3 runs 14 residues. Losses at the gene ends were 3 bases for V and 6 bases for J; bases not matched to a gene: 5. Germline CDR1 and CDR2: WNHNN and SYGVQD (reference sequence).

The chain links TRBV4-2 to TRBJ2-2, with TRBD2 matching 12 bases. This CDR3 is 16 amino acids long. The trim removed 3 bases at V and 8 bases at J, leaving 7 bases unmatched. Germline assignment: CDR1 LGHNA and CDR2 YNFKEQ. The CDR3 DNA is TGTGCCAGCAGCCACCGACTAGCGGGAGAGGGTGGGGAGCTGTTTTTT. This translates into CASSHRLAGEGGELFF.

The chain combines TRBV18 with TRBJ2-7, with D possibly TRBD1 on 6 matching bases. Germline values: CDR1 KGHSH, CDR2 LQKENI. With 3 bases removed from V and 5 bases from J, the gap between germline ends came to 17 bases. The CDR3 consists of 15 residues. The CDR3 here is CASSPPTGLGDEQYF. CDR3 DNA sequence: TGTGCCAGCTCACCGCCGACAGGCCTGGGGGACGAGCAGTACTTC. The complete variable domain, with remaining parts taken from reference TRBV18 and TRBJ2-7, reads NAGVMQNPRHLVRRRGQEARLRCSPMKGHSHVYWYRQLPEEGLKFMVYLQKENIIDESGMPKERFSAEFPKEGPSILRIQQVVRGDSAAYFCASSPPTGLGDEQYFGPGTRLTVT.

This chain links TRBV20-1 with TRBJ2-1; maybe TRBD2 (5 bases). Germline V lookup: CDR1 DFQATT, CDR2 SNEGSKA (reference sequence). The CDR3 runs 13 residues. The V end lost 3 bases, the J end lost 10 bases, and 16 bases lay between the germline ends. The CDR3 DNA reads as TGCAGTGCTAGTTCCGGACTCCACGGAGAGCAGTTCTTC. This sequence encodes CSASSGLHGEQFF.

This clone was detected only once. CDR3 sequence: CASSPVGQANSPLHF. For the CDR3, the DNA is TGTGCCAGCAGTCCAGTCGGACAGGCTAATTCACCCCTCCACTTT. The chain combines TRBV28 with TRBJ1-6; TRBD1 matches 7 bases. The J segment lost 6 bases and the V segment lost 5 bases, leaving 7 bases of the junction unmatched. CDR3 length equals 15 residues. Germline-derived CDR1 and CDR2 are MDHEN and SYDVKM.

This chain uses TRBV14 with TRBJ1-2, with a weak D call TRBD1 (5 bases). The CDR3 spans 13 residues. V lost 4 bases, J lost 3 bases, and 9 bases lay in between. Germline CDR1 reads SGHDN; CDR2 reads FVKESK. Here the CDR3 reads CASSPTEDYGYTF. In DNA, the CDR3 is TGTGCCAGCAGCCCGACAGAGGACTATGGCTACACCTTC.

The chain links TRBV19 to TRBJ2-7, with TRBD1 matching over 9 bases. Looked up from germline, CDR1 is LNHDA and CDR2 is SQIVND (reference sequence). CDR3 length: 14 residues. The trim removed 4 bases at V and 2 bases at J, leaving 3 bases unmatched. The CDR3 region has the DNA TGTGCCAGTAGTACAGGGACAGGGACCTACGAGCAGTACTTC. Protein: CASSTGTGTYEQYF.

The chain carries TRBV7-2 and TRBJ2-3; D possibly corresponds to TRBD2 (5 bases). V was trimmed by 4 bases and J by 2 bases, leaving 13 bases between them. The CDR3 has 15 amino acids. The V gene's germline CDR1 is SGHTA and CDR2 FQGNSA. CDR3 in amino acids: CASSWAGSYTDTQYF. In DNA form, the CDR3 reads TGTGCCAGCAGCTGGGCGGGCAGCTACACAGATACGCAGTATTTT. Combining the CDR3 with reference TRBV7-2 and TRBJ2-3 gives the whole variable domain GAGVSQSPSNKVTEKGKDVELRCDPISGHTALYWYRQSLGQGLEFLIYFQGNSAPDKSGLPSDRFSAERTGGSVSTLTIQRTQQEDSAVYLCASSWAGSYTDTQYFGPGTRLTVL.

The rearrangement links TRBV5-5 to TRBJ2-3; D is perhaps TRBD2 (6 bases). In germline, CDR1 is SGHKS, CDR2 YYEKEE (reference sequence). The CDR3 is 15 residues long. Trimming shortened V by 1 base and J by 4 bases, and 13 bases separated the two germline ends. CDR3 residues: CASSLSRDVADTQYF. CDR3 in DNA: TGTGCCAGCAGCTTGTCGCGGGATGTCGCAGATACGCAGTATTTT. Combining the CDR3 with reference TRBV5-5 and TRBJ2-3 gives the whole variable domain DAGVTQSPTHLIKTRGQQVTLRCSPISGHKSVSWYQQVLGQGPQFIFQYYEKEERGRGNFPDRFSARQFPNYSSELNVNALLLGDSALYLCASSLSRDVADTQYFGPGTRLTVL.

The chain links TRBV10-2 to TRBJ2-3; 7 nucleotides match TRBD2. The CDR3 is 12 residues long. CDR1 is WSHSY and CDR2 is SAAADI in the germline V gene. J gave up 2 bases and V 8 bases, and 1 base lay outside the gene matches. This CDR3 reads CASRGVTDTQYF. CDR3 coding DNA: TGCGCCAGCCGGGGGGTCACAGATACGCAGTATTTT.

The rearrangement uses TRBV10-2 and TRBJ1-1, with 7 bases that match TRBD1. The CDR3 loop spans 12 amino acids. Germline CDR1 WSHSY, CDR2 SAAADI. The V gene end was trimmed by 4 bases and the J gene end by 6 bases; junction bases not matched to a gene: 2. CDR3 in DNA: TGCGCCAGCAGTGGACAGGGCTCTGAAGCTTTCTTT. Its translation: CASSGQGSEAFF.

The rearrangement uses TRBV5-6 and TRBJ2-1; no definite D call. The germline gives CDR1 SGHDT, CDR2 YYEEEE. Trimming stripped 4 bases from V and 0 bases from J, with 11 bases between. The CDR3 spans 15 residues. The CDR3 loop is CASSPGYSSYNEQFF. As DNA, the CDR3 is TGTGCCAGCAGCCCCGGGTATAGCTCCTACAATGAGCAGTTCTTC.

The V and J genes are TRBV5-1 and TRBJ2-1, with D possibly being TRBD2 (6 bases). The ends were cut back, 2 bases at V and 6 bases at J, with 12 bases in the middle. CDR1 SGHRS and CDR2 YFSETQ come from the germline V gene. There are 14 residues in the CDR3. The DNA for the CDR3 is TGCGCCAGCAGCTTCCTCGCCGGGGGCAATGAGCAGTTCTTC. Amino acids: CASSFLAGGNEQFF.

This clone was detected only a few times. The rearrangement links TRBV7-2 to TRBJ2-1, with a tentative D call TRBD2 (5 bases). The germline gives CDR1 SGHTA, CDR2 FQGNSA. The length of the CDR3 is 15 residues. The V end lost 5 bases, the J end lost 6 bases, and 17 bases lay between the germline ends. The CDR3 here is CASSPESSYLNEQFF. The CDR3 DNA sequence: TGTGCCAGCAGCCCAGAGTCTAGCTATCTCAATGAGCAGTTCTTC.

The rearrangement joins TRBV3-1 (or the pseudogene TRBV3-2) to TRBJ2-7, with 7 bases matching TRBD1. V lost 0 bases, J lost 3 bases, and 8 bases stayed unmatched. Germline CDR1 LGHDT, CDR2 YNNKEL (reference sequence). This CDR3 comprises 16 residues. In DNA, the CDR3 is TGTGCCAGCAGCCAAGAGGCCACAGGGGCTTACTACGAGCAGTACTTC. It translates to CASSQEATGAYYEQYF.

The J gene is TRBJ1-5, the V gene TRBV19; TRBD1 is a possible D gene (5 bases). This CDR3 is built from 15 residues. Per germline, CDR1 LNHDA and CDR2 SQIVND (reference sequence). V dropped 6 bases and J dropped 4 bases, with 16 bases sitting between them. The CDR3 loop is CASRHSPRGNQPQHF. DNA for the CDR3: TGTGCCAGTAGACACAGCCCAAGGGGTAATCAGCCCCAGCATTTT.

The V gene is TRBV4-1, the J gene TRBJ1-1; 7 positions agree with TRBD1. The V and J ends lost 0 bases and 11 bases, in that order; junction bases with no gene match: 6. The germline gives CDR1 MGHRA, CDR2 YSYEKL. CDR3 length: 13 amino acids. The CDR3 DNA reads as TGCGCCAGCAGCCAAGACAGGGGGAGTGACGCTTTCTTT. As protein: CASSQDRGSDAFF.